This entry describes one TCR beta chain. The target antigen is unknown. These data originate in a study of radiation and T cells in renal cell carcinoma. Study-level results: In blood, top tumor clones expanded by 2 weeks, shrinking by 4. Without pretreatment biopsies, baseline tumor clonotype presence was undetermined.

The germline V and J ends were trimmed by 0 bases and 2 bases, with 9 bases remaining between them. Germline CDR1 reads SGDLS; CDR2 reads YYNGEE. The length of the CDR3 is 15 residues. The time point was: blood 4 weeks post-SBRT, at nephrectomy. Treatment: 15 Gy SBRT to primary tumor, nephrectomy 4 weeks later. Nephrectomy followed 15 Gy stereotactic body radiation by 4 weeks. The tumor was a clear cell renal cell carcinoma. Generated by immunoSEQ multiplex PCR, the TCRdb table keeps only in-frame clones and is missing some. The top ten clones hold over 2% of a sample with roughly 80,000 clones, approximately 87% of them seen once.

The sample consisted of blood, taken from a patient whose treatment included radiotherapy and nephrectomy. The chain couples TRBV9 to TRBJ1-3; D is possibly TRBD1 (5 bases). This TCR came from an older woman with renal cell carcinoma. The DNA for the CDR3 is TGTGCCAGCAGCGTAGAAAGAGGGGCTGGAAACACCATATATTTT. Translating it yields CASSVERGAGNTIYF.